This passage covers 4 T cell receptor beta chains from one sample sequenced in a study of sequential checkpoint blockade in melanoma. Treatment indicated: randomized to nivolumab then ipilimumab (arm A) or the reverse (arm B). Sequencing was performed with immunoSEQ multiplex PCR; in TCRdb, only in-frame clones are kept and a portion is missing. The profile covers several thousand clones, with less than 30% appearing a single time and 20% to 25% taken by the ten largest. The sequencing used tumor tissue (inferred from file names), collected from a patient given nivolumab and ipilimumab in sequence. The source of these receptors is a human donor with melanoma.

J is TRBJ1-3 and V is TRBV9; 7 nucleotides agree with TRBD1. Losses at the gene ends were 5 bases for V and 0 bases for J; bases not matched to a gene: 5. This CDR3 is built from 15 residues. The germline CDR1 and CDR2 sequences are SGDLS and YYNGEE. CDR3 sequence: CASSEDRHSGNTIYF. Here the CDR3 DNA reads TGTGCCAGCAGTGAGGACAGGCACTCTGGAAACACCATATATTTT.

In its sample, this clone was seen a few times. A junction boundary mismatches the germline segment, possibly from a read error. The gene calls are TRBV6-8 and TRBJ2-5; possibly TRBD2 for D (6 bases). The CDR3 length is 14 residues. Germline values: CDR1 MNHGY, CDR2 SAAAGT. The CDR3 sequence is CAISGKRVQETQYF. CDR3 sequence (DNA): TGTGCCATCAGTGGTAAGCGGGTACAAGAGACCCAGTACTTC.

J is TRBJ2-7 and V is TRBV29-1; a possible D gene is TRBD1 (6 bases). V lost 3 bases and J lost 0, with 12 bases in between. CDR3 length: 14 amino acids. Germline V gives CDR1 SQVTM, CDR2 ANQGSEA. CDR3 sequence reads: CSVDSETGSYEQYF. The CDR3 coding sequence is TGCAGCGTTGATTCTGAGACAGGCTCCTACGAGCAGTACTTC.

This chain uses TRBV18 with TRBJ2-5; weak D call: TRBD2 (5 bases). Germline loops: CDR1 KGHSH, CDR2 LQKENI. This CDR3 is built from 15 residues. Trimming took off 2 bases at V and 4 bases at J, with 14 bases between the two ends. CDR3 in DNA: TGTGCCAGCTCACCAGTTAGGGCTCGGGGAGAGACCCAGTACTTC. Translating gives CASSPVRARGETQYF.